This TCR beta chain came from a study of cytomegalovirus exposure and HLA in healthy donors. About the study: Prior work identified under 130 million unique TCR beta sequences in 150 million to 200 million T cells.

Trimming removed 9 bases at V and 5 bases at J, with 13 bases between. This CDR3 spans 13 amino acids. Germline V gene sequence: CDR1 LNHDA, CDR2 SQIVND (reference sequence). The study ran its PCR with 60 Vbeta and 13 Jbeta primers. Profiled with immunoSEQ multiplex PCR; TCRdb holds only in-frame clones, not every one. The sample records roughly 120,000 clones, 82% being singletons. Material: PBMCs. V gene TRBV19 combines with J gene TRBJ1-4; D is undetermined. The receptor's source is a woman aged 18-29 years in good health and CMV-seronegative. CDR3 loop: CASRWLPNEKLFF. CDR3 coding DNA: TGTGCCAGCCGCTGGCTCCCGAATGAAAAACTGTTTTTT. The entire variable domain, with the rest obtained from reference TRBV19 and TRBJ1-4, is as follows: DGGITQSPKYLFRKEGQNVTLSCEQNLNHDAMYWYRQDPGQGLRLIYYSQIVNDFQKGDIAEGYSVSREKKESFPLTVTSAQKNPTAFYLCASRWLPNEKLFFGSGTQLSVL.